The 9 T cell receptor beta chains below come from one sample, sequenced in a study of CXCR3-negative and CXCR3-positive naive CD8 T cells (dated by TCRdb to between 2018 and 2021). Data came from a NextSeq 550. The Human TCR Profiling Kit (MiLaboratory) was used to make UMI-labeled 5' RACE TRB cDNA libraries. TCRdb reprocessed the sequencing reads and holds a single record per CDR3 protein sequence, with no DNA. This sample's table lists over 150,000 distinct CDR3 sequences. Of the sample, 0.45% to 0.6% falls within the top ten clones. Broader findings and caveats from the paper: Compared with CXCR3-negative naive cells, CXCR3-positive naive cells had TRB CDR3s with higher hydrophobicity (lower Kidera factor 4), lower energy, and higher strength and volume indices.

Their antigen targets remain unknown. Sequencing used naive CXCR3+ CD8+ T cells from blood. In the paper's terms, the cell subset or site label means: CD45RO-CCR7+CD27+CD95- naive CD8+ T cells expressing CXCR3 (TNR3+). These receptors came from a human donor in good health. Some clones in this sample may be carry-over from other donors' samples.

The V call is TRBV13, the J call TRBJ2-7; TCRdb selects TRBD1, and the lack of DNA leaves this call unchecked. Germline V CDR1 and CDR2: PRHDT, FYEKMQ (reference sequence). The CDR3 has 14 amino acids. The CDR3 reads CASNQRDGSYEQYF.

This rearrangement joins TRBV4-2 to TRBJ1-2; TCRdb reports TRBD1, a call that lacks DNA to check it against. The CDR3 consists of 12 residues. Germline V gene lookup returns CDR1 LGHNA and CDR2 YNFKEQ. The CDR3 region is CASEGRNYGYTF.

J is TRBJ2-1 and V is TRBV20-1; the D gene TCRdb calls, TRBD2, cannot be checked with no DNA. Germline CDR1 is DFQATT and CDR2 is SNEGSKA (reference sequence). The CDR3 is 13 amino acids. The CDR3 spells CSARGLASDEQFF.

V gene TRBV2 combines with J gene TRBJ2-1; TCRdb gives TRBD2 as the D gene, but with no DNA this cannot be confirmed. Germline values: CDR1 SNHLY, CDR2 FYNNEI. The CDR3 runs to 13 residues. Here the CDR3 reads CASRDTSSNEQFF. The entire variable domain, with the rest obtained from reference TRBV2 and TRBJ2-1, is as follows: EPEVTQTPSHQVTQMGQEVILRCVPISNHLYFYWYRQILGQKVEFLVSFYNNEISEKSEIFDDQFSVERPDGSNFTLKIRSTKLEDSAMYFCASRDTSSNEQFFGPGTRLTVL.

This chain connects TRBV7-2 to TRBJ1-4; there is no DNA to check the TCRdb D call of TRBD1. This CDR3 spans 15 amino acids. Germline CDR1 reads SGHTA; CDR2 reads FQGNSA. CDR3 sequence reads: CASSLGLATNEKLFF.

The J gene is TRBJ1-2, the V gene TRBV29-1. The CDR3 is 12 amino acids. The germline V gene encodes CDR1 SQVTM and CDR2 ANQGSEA. This CDR3 reads CSVGESNYGYTF. The whole variable domain, remainder taken from reference TRBV29-1 and TRBJ1-2, is SAVISQKPSRDICQRGTSLTIQCQVDSQVTMMFWYRQQPGQSLTLIATANQGSEATYESGFVIDKFPISRPNLTFSTLTVSNMSPEDSSIYLCSVGESNYGYTFGSGTRLTVV.

The chain couples TRBV29-1 to TRBJ2-3; TCRdb indicates TRBD2, and absent DNA this call remains unverified. CDR1 is SQVTM and CDR2 is ANQGSEA in the germline V gene. This CDR3 comprises 15 residues. CDR3: CSVGGGGPSTDTQYF.

This chain joins TRBV7-9 and TRBJ2-3. Germline CDR1 is SEHNR and CDR2 is FQNEAQ (reference sequence). This CDR3 region has 17 residues. The CDR3 protein is CASSFFGLSSGTDTQYF.

This chain uses TRBV5-1 with TRBJ1-1; without DNA, the TCRdb call of TRBD1 cannot be checked. This CDR3 has 14 amino acids. The V gene's germline CDR1 is SGHRS and CDR2 YFSETQ. The CDR3 sequence is CASSWTGLGTEAFF.